The rows below give T cell receptor beta chains drawn from one sample of a study of Ad26.COV2.S vaccination and SARS-CoV-2 variants. Here immunoSEQ multiplex PCR was the method, and the copy in TCRdb shows in-frame clones only, minus some. The repertoire consists of a few hundred thousand clones, with around 90% occurring once and the leading ten covering 2.9%. The material sequenced was peripheral blood, taken in a trial of Ad26.COV2.S vaccine versus placebo. These receptor sequences come from a person aged 18-65 years who received the Ad26.COV2.S COVID-19 vaccine or a placebo. The CDR3 runs from the conserved cysteine through the conserved F or W. The D gene is left open where the match is weak. The size field is filled for only some rows; it gives once, few, many or a size class.

CATSDSRLAAGELFF TGTGCCACCAGTGATTCCCGACTAGCGGCCGGGGAGCTGTTTTTT TRBD2 once TRBJ2-2 TRBV24-1
CASSPRLGRDTQYF TGCGCCAGCAGCCCCCGGCTGGGTCGAGATACGCAGTATTTT - - TRBJ2-3 TRBV4-3
CASSFIDNSPLHF TGTGCCAGCAGTTTTATAGATAATTCACCCCTCCACTTT - - TRBJ1-6 TRBV12-3/TRBV12-4
CASSLSDSTGELFF TGCGCCAGCAGCTTGTCGGACAGCACCGGGGAGCTGTTTTTT - - TRBJ2-2 TRBV5-1
CAYRDLYGYTF TGTGCCTACAGGGACCTCTATGGCTACACCTTC - - TRBJ1-2 TRBV7-2
CASSVTYNEQFF TGTGCCAGCAGCGTTACCTACAATGAGCAGTTCTTC - - TRBJ2-1 TRBV9
CASSGLPNTEAFF TGCGCCAGCTCAGGACTGCCGAACACTGAAGCTTTCTTT - once TRBJ1-1 TRBV4-1
CASSVRGRDGYTF TGCGCCAGCAGCGTCCGGGGTAGAGATGGCTACACCTTC - - TRBJ1-2 TRBV10-2
CASSYPGKSLEAFF TGTGCCAGCAGTTACCCCGGAAAGAGTTTAGAAGCTTTCTTT - - TRBJ1-1 TRBV6-6
CASSIGTAGGRLQYF TGTGCCAGTAGTATAGGGACCGCGGGGGGGCGCTTGCAGTACTTC TRBD2 - TRBJ2-7 TRBV19
CASSQGITGELFF TGTGCCAGCTCACAGGGGATCACCGGGGAGCTGTTTTTT - - TRBJ2-2 TRBV18
CASSLAGAREQYF TGTGCCAGCAGTTTAGCTGGGGCCCGGGAGCAGTACTTC - once TRBJ2-7 TRBV12-3/TRBV12-4
CASSQDIGRAAYNEQFF TGCGCCAGCAGCCAAGATATCGGGAGGGCCGCCTACAATGAGCAGTTCTTC TRBD2 few TRBJ2-1 TRBV4-1
CASSIGRYSNQPQHF TGTGCCAGTAGTATCGGGAGGTATAGCAATCAGCCCCAGCATTTT - - TRBJ1-5 TRBV19
CASSSGVVAAPGGETQYF TGTGCCAGCAGCTCCGGCGTAGTGGCGGCTCCAGGCGGGGAGACCCAGTACTTC - - TRBJ2-5 TRBV5-8
CASSLGTSNGEQFF TGTGCCAGCAGCTTAGGGACTAGTAACGGTGAGCAGTTCTTC TRBD2 - TRBJ2-1 TRBV7-3
CASSHSGTNYGYTF TGCGCCAGCAGCCACTCCGGGACAAACTATGGCTACACCTTC - - TRBJ1-2 TRBV4-3
CASSSELGQGEYGYTF TGCGCCAGCAGCTCCGAATTGGGACAGGGGGAATATGGCTACACCTTC TRBD1 - TRBJ1-2 TRBV5-1
CASSLLNEQFF TGTGCCAGCAGCTTATTGAATGAGCAGTTCTTC - once TRBJ2-1 TRBV7-2
CASVSGGLTDTQYF TGCGCCAGCGTTTCAGGGGGCTTGACAGATACGCAGTATTTT TRBD1 - TRBJ2-3 TRBV5-1
CSGTGLQETQYF TGCAGCGGGACAGGACTACAAGAGACCCAGTACTTC - - TRBJ2-5 TRBV29-1
CASSYRLAATPTDSNEQFF TGTGCCAGCAGCTATAGACTAGCGGCGACTCCTACAGACTCGAATGAGCAGTTCTTC TRBD2 - TRBJ2-1 TRBV7-8
CASSSQLTGWDGYTF TGTGCCAGCAGTTCGCAACTGACAGGGTGGGATGGCTACACCTTC TRBD1 - TRBJ1-2 TRBV27
CASSKQVAGANVLTF TGTGCCAGCAGTAAACAGGTAGCTGGGGCCAACGTCCTGACTTTC - - TRBJ2-6 TRBV2
CASSMGGGGANVLTF TGTGCCAGCAGTATGGGAGGAGGTGGGGCCAACGTCCTGACTTTC - - TRBJ2-6 TRBV6-2/TRBV6-3
CASSQEDRGSGANVLTF TGTGCCAGCAGCCAAGAGGACAGGGGATCCGGGGCCAACGTCCTGACTTTC TRBD1 - TRBJ2-6 TRBV4-2
CASSRFPQGMGGYTF TGTGCCAGCAGTCGATTTCCCCAGGGGATGGGAGGCTACACCTTC - - TRBJ1-2 TRBV4-2